The TCR beta chain under discussion was sequenced for a study of glioma-infiltrating T cells listed by TCRdb under 2016. For context, the study as a whole: The low-grade gliomas were WHO grade II oligodendrogliomas or astrocytomas, while the glioblastomas were WHO grade IV tumors sampled at initial diagnosis rather than at recurrent diagnosis. Three low-grade glioma patients, roughly eight primary glioblastoma patients, and three non-glioma patients who contributed non-neoplastic brain tissue made up the paired cohort. To measure how far tissue and blood T-cell populations diverged, each tissue-infiltrating repertoire was compared against the peripheral blood repertoire of the same patient. Glioma tissue, non-neoplastic brain tissue and matched peripheral blood mononuclear cells were used as sources from which TCR alpha- and beta-chain repertoires were sequenced. The sequencing target for blood libraries was 4.5- to 10-fold coverage of about 960,000 peripheral T cells. Dexamethasone was administered to glioma patients for six or fewer days before surgery. Results the study describes overall, beyond this receptor: The group comparisons were based on small numbers of patients: three non-neoplastic, three low-grade glioma and roughly eight glioblastoma patients. Very few CDR3 sequences were found to be shared between tissue and blood, and this scarcity was attributed to high CDR3 diversity and limited sampling. In non-neoplastic patients, VJ-independent divergence between tissue and blood fell below expectation, whereas in all gliomas, and especially in low-grade gliomas, the divergence rose above expectation. Patients with low tissue-blood divergence were marked by a signature set of shared blood CDR3 motifs, and this signature set was depleted in highly divergent patients.

V trim: 5 bases; J trim: 4 bases; unmatched bases: 8. Inclusive of the bounding cysteine and phenylalanine, the CDR3 is 16 residues long. Only the CDR3 DNA is retained, 48 bases long and in frame from the first base. Via the germline V gene (reference sequence), CDR1 is SEHNR and CDR2 FQNEAQ. TCR alpha and beta CDR3 regions were amplified with the iRepertoire nested amplicon-rescue multiplex PCR (arm-PCR) platform from RNA. For one-step reverse transcription and amplification, roughly 95-450 ng of tissue mRNA or PBMC total RNA was used as input. After bead purification, a secondary multiplex PCR added Illumina adapters, and libraries were gel-purified between 200 and 400 bp. The libraries contained internal 6-nucleotide barcodes that were used for demultiplexing. Libraries were sequenced on an Illumina MiSeq with 2x220 or 2x250 nucleotide paired-end reads. The paper's processing steps were these. FLASH 1.2.11 was used to merge paired reads, and BWA-MEM then aligned the reads to the GRCh37 human genome before TRA and TRB reads were extracted. V and J assignment used an IMGT-derived reference of cassette sequences and CDR3 motifs that included pseudogenes. Reads were translated in three frames, and productive CDR3s were defined as those with a C...FGXG motif and no stop codons. A clonotype was defined as a unique combination of a V-J cassette pair and a CDR3 amino acid sequence. Reads were filtered by Hamming distance, with the threshold set by the sequence error rate of each sample in mapped regions. TCRdb passed the public sequencing reads through fastp at Q25 and MiXCR, retaining productive beta sequences. CDR3 protein duplicates are merged, each entry listing the most common genes and DNA. TCRdb's processing, not the authors', yielded these V and J calls. A total of a few hundred thousand distinct CDR3 sequences appear in this sample, more than 35% of them only once. The top ten constitute around 11% of the sample.

Immediately after resection, surgical brain or tumor specimens were cryofrozen in liquid nitrogen, with peripheral blood cells collected concurrently. Concerning this clonotype itself: There is no known antigen for this receptor. No base-level quality is on record; no much larger clone is a single base apart.

The specimen was glioma tissue, nonneoplastic brain tissue, or PBMCs (not recorded which). This receptor was identified in a human donor with low-grade glioma or glioblastoma, undergoing nonglioma brain surgery, or in good health (not recorded which). The chain is encoded by TRBV7-9 joined to TRBJ2-1; 10 bases in the middle match TRBD2. The DNA sequence follows: TGTGCCAGCAGCCGCAAGCTAGCGGGAGTTTACAATGAGCAGTTCTTC. Its protein reads: CASSRKLAGVYNEQFF.